Shown below are 13 T cell receptor beta chains from a single sample sequenced in a study of blood T cell repertoires in COVID-19. Generated by immunoSEQ multiplex PCR, the TCRdb table keeps only in-frame clones and is missing some. Among 50,000 to 60,000 clones listed, 70% to 90% were seen once. Sequencing was performed on peripheral blood. The receptors derive from a human donor in a cohort sampled during active COVID-19.

The genes are TRBV4-3 and TRBJ2-3; TRBD2 aligns across 16 bases. V gave up 1 base and J gave up 8 bases; unmatched junction bases: 9. Germline CDR1 is LGHNA and CDR2 is YSLEER. The CDR3 contains 18 residues. Here the CDR3 DNA reads TGCGCCAGCAGCCAAGCCCACATGGGACTAGCGGGAGGGGGTACGCAGTATTTT. It codes for CASSQAHMGLAGGGTQYF.

The rearrangement joins TRBV10-1 to TRBJ2-7; possible D gene TRBD2, 6 bases. Trimming took 3 bases from V and 3 from J, leaving 15 bases between them. From germline, CDR1 is WNHNN and CDR2 SYGVQD (reference sequence). CDR3 size: 15 residues. CDR3 sequence reads: CASSDMGTANYEQYF. CDR3 in DNA: TGCGCCAGCAGTGACATGGGGACTGCAAACTACGAGCAGTACTTC.

The chain is built from TRBV19 and TRBJ2-5, with 7 bases identical to TRBD2. The germline V gene encodes CDR1 LNHDA and CDR2 SQIVND (reference sequence). This CDR3 spans 13 amino acids. V shed 7 bases and J 4 bases; nucleotides not matched to a gene: 6. The CDR3, as DNA: TGTGCCAGTATGGTAACGGGAGGAGAGACCCAGTACTTC. Protein sequence: CASMVTGGETQYF.

This clone has just a few counts. J is TRBJ2-2 and V is TRBV5-1; 10 bases agree with TRBD2. The germline V gene encodes CDR1 SGHRS and CDR2 YFSETQ. The CDR3 contains 16 residues. J lost 4 bases, V lost 2 bases, and 5 bases had no gene match. CDR3 DNA: TGCGCCAGCAGCTTTCTAGCGGGAGATAGCACCGGGGAGCTGTTTTTT. Encoded protein: CASSFLAGDSTGELFF. Complete variable domain (other parts from reference TRBV5-1 and TRBJ2-2): KAGVTQTPRYLIKTRGQQVTLSCSPISGHRSVSWYQQTPGQGLQFLFEYFSETQRNKGNFPGRFSGRQFSNSRSEMNVSTLELGDSALYLCASSFLAGDSTGELFFGEGSRLTVL.

The CDR3 spells CASSYSQGLYYGYTF. The CDR3 bases are TGTGCCAGCAGTTACTCGCAGGGGCTTTACTATGGCTACACCTTC. The V and J genes are TRBV6-5 and TRBJ1-2; the D gene is possibly TRBD1 (6 bases). V was cut by 0 bases and J by 3 bases, with 11 bases left in between. The CDR3 contains 15 residues. Germline V CDR1 and CDR2: MNHEY, SVGAGI.

This rearrangement joins TRBV28 to TRBJ1-6, with TRBD1 as a possible D gene (6 bases). With 3 bases removed from V and 5 bases from J, the gap between germline ends came to 8 bases. Looked up from germline, CDR1 is MDHEN and CDR2 is SYDVKM. CDR3 length equals 14 residues. The CDR3 region has the DNA TGTGCCAGCAGTTTGCGACAGGATAATTCACCCCTCCACTTT. Translating it yields CASSLRQDNSPLHF.

This chain links TRBV27 with TRBJ1-2, with TRBD1 identical over 7 bases. In germline, CDR1 is MNHEY, CDR2 SMNVEV (reference sequence). This CDR3 region has 15 residues. V gave up 0 bases and J gave up 5 bases; unmatched junction bases: 6. The CDR3 region is CASSLSRTGAYGYTF. The CDR3 region has the DNA TGTGCCAGCAGTTTATCGAGGACAGGTGCTTATGGCTACACCTTC.

This rearrangement joins TRBV24-1 to TRBJ1-5; D is unclear. The CDR3 sequence is 13 residues long. Trimming cost V 1 base and J 10 bases, with 10 bases left between them. Looked up from germline, CDR1 is KGHDR and CDR2 is SFDVKD. This CDR3 reads CATSDFSRGPQHF. CDR3 bases: TGTGCCACCAGTGATTTCTCTCGGGGACCCCAGCATTTT.

The chain couples TRBV18 to TRBJ2-3; 7 nucleotides line up with TRBD1. Germline-derived CDR1 and CDR2 are KGHSH and LQKENI. With V trimmed by 6 bases and J by 0 bases, 9 bases remained unmatched. The length of the CDR3 is 16 residues. As DNA, the CDR3 is TGTGCCAGCTCCCCTCGACAGGGATCTAGCACAGATACGCAGTATTTT. Translating gives CASSPRQGSSTDTQYF.

This chain uses TRBV7-2 with TRBJ2-7; D is perhaps TRBD1 (5 bases). V lost 0 bases, J lost 3 bases, and 9 bases lay in between. Per germline, CDR1 SGHTA and CDR2 FQGNSA. The CDR3 totals 14 residues. In DNA, the CDR3 is TGTGCCAGCAGCTTAGCGCCGGACAACTACGAGCAGTACTTC. Amino acid sequence: CASSLAPDNYEQYF.

The chain carries TRBV19 and TRBJ1-2; 9 bases are a match to TRBD1. With 6 bases clipped from V and 6 bases from J, the junction kept 11 bases outside the gene matches. Germline V gene data show CDR1 as LNHDA and CDR2 as SQIVND (reference sequence). The length of the CDR3 is 15 residues. The DNA of the CDR3 is TGTGCCAGTAGCATTCCTTGGACAGGGGAGAATGGCTACACCTTC. The encoded protein is CASSIPWTGENGYTF.

The gene calls are TRBV5-1 and TRBJ2-3; maybe TRBD2 (5 bases). The germline CDR1 and CDR2 sequences are SGHRS and YFSETQ. The V end lost 0 bases, the J end lost 3 bases, and 8 bases lay between the germline ends. The CDR3 runs to 14 residues. CDR3 DNA: TGCGCCAGCAGCTTGGGTCCGGGAACAGATACGCAGTATTTT. Its translation is CASSLGPGTDTQYF.

This clone was picked up a small number of times. This chain joins TRBV7-6 and TRBJ1-1; D remains ambiguous. V was cut by 2 bases and J by 1 base, with 11 bases left in between. The length of the CDR3 is 15 residues. The germline V gene has CDR1 SGHVS and CDR2 FNYEAQ. DNA of the CDR3: TGTGCCAGCAGCTTACAGGCGATCTCGAACACTGAAGCTTTCTTT. It is translated as CASSLQAISNTEAFF.